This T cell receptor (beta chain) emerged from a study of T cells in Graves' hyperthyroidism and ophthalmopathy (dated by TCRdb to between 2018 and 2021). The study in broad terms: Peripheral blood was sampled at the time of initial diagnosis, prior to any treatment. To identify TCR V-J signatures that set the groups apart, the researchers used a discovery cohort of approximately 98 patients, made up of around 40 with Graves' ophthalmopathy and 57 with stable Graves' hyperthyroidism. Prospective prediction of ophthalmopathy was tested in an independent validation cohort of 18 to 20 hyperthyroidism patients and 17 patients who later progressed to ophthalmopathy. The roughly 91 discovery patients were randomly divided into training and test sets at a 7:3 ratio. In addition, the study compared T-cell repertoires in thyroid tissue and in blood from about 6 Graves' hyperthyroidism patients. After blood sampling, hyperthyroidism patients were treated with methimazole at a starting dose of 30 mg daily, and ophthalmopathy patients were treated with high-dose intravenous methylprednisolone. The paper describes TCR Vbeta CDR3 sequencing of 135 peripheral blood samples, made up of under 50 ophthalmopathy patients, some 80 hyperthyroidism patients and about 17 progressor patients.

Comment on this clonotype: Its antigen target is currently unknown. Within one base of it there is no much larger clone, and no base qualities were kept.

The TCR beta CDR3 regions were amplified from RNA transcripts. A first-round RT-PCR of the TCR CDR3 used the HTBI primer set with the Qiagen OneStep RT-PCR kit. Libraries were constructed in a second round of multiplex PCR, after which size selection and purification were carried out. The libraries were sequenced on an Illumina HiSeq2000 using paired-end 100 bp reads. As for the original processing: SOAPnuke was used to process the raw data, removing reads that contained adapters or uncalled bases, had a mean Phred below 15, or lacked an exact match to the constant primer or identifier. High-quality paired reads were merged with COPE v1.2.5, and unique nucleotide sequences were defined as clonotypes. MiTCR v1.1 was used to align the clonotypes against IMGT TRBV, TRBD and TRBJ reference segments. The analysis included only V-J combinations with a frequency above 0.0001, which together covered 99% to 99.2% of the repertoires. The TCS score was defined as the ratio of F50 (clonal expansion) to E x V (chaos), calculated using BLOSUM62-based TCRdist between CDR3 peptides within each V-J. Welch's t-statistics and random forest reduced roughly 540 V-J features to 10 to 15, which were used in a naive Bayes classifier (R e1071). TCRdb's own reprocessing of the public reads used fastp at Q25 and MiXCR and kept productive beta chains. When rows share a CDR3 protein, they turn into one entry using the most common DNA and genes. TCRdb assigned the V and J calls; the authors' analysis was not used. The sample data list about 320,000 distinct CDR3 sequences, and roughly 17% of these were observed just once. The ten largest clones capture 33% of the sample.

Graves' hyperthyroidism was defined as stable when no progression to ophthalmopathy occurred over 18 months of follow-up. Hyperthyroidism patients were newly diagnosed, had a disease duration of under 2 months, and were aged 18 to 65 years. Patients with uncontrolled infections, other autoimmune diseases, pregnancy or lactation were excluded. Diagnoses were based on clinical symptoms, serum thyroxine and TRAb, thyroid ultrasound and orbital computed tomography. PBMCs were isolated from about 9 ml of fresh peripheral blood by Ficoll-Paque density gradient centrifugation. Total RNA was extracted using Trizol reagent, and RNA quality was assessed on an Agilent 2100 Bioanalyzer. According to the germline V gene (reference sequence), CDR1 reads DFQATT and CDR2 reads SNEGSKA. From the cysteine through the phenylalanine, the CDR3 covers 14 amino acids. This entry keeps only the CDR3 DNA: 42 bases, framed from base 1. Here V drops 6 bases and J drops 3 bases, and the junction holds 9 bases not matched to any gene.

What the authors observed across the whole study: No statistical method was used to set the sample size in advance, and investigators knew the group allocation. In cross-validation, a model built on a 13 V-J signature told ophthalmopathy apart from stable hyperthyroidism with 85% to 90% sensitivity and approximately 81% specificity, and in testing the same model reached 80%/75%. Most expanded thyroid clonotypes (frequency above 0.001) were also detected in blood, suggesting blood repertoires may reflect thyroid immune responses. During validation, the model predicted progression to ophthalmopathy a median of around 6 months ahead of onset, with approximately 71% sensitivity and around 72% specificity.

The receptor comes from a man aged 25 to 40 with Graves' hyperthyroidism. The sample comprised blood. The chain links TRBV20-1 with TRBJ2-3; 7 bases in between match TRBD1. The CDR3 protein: CSAVDRVVTDTQYF. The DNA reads TGCAGTGCCGTCGACAGGGTGGTGACAGATACGCAGTATTTT.